This T cell receptor beta chain was found in a study of graft-versus-host responses after intestinal transplantation. Measured with immunoSEQ multiplex PCR; TCRdb has only the in-frame clones, and not every one. The profile shows almost 55,000 clones, about 89% of them singletons. Regarding this clone: The target antigen is unknown.

Study observations and caveats: The marrow of recipients harbored GvH clones, and ileum or blood showed some of them first. Early after transplant, HvG clones declined as circulating GvH clones peaked.

Sample: PBMCs, taken roughly 660 days after intestinal transplant. The receptor's source is a human patient who received an intestinal transplant, so some T cells may come from the graft donor.

The CDR3 DNA is TGCGCCAGCAGCTTGGACAGGGCTCAGCCCCAGCATTTT. Translated: CASSLDRAQPQHF. V and J are TRBV5-1 and TRBJ1-5, with D possibly matching TRBD1 (6 bases). This CDR3 has 13 residues. V lost 0 bases and J 6 bases, leaving 7 bases between the germline ends. In germline, CDR1 is SGHRS, CDR2 YFSETQ.